This T cell receptor (beta chain) stems from a study of blood T cell repertoires in COVID-19. The method was immunoSEQ multiplex PCR; TCRdb's version includes in-frame clones alone and lacks a portion of them. The repertoire holds some 330,000 clones, with 80% to 90% as singletons. V lost 3 bases to trimming and J lost 6 bases; unmatched junction nucleotides: 7. Germline CDR1 LNHDA, CDR2 SQIVND (reference sequence). The CDR3 contains 15 residues. Participant-given clinical history determined each cohort assignment. The clonotype was recovered from a man aged 30-40 years who had recovered from COVID-19. The V gene is TRBV19, the J gene TRBJ1-5; 8 bases agree with TRBD1. Material: PBMCs or T cells enriched from blood (not recorded which). CDR3 region: CASSIRRQGSQPQHF. The CDR3 bases are TGTGCCAGTAGTATTCGCCGACAGGGGAGTCAGCCCCAGCATTTT. The full variable domain, in which reference TRBV19 and TRBJ1-5 provide the parts outside the CDR3, is DGGITQSPKYLFRKEGQNVTLSCEQNLNHDAMYWYRQDPGQGLRLIYYSQIVNDFQKGDIAEGYSVSREKKESFPLTVTSAQKNPTAFYLCASSIRRQGSQPQHFGDGTRLSIL.